The clone carrying this T cell receptor beta chain was picked up one time. Germline V gene data show CDR1 as SGHRS and CDR2 as YFSETQ. The CDR3 runs to 16 residues. The ends lost 3 bases at V and 3 bases at J; junction bases unmatched: 4. This table comes from immunoSEQ multiplex PCR, and its TCRdb copy is limited to in-frame clones, with some not included. The sample records about 240,000 clones, more than 75% being singletons. The sample is drawn from a study of blood T cell repertoires in COVID-19. Sequencing was carried out using peripheral blood. The TCR originated in a woman aged 80 or older with COVID-19, enrolled during active disease. The gene calls are TRBV5-1 and TRBJ2-1; 12 nucleotides match TRBD2. This CDR3 is CASSSLAGGGYNEQFF. In nucleotides, the CDR3 is TGCGCCAGCAGCTCACTAGCGGGAGGAGGCTACAATGAGCAGTTCTTC.